This T cell receptor (beta chain) originates from a study of shared clonotypes between healthy human individuals. TCRdb's table, derived via immunoSEQ multiplex PCR, lists solely in-frame clones and lacks some. The sample holds around 1,000,000 clones, 77% seen once. The receptor was derived from a young man in good health. Some clones in this sample may be carry-over from other donors' samples. Specimen: memory CD4+ T cells from PBMCs. Subset indicated: CD45RA-negative fraction.

The CDR3 DNA reads TGTGCCAGCAATCTACACCCGGGACAGCCGGATGGGCTTAATCAGCCCCAGCATTTT. Protein: CASNLHPGQPDGLNQPQHF. The chain combines TRBV27 with TRBJ1-5; 7 positions match TRBD1. CDR1 is MNHEY and CDR2 is SMNVEV in the germline V gene (reference sequence). The V and J ends lost 7 bases and 4 bases, in that order; junction bases with no gene match: 22. There are 19 residues in the CDR3.